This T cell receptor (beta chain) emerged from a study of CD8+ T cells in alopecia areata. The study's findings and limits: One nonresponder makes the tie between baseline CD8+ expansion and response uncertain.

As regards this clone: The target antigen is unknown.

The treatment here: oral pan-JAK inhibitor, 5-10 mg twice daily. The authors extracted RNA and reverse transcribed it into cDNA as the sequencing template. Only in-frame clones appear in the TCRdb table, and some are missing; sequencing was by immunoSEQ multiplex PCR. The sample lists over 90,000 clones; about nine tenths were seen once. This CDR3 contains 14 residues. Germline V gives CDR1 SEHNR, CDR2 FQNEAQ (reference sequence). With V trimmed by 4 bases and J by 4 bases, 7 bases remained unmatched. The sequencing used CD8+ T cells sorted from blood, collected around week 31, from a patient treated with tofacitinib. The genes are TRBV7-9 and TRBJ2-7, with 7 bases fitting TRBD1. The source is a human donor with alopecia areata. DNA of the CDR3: TGTGCCAGCAGCTCAGGGGGACAACTATACGAGCAGTACTTC. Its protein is CASSSGGQLYEQYF.